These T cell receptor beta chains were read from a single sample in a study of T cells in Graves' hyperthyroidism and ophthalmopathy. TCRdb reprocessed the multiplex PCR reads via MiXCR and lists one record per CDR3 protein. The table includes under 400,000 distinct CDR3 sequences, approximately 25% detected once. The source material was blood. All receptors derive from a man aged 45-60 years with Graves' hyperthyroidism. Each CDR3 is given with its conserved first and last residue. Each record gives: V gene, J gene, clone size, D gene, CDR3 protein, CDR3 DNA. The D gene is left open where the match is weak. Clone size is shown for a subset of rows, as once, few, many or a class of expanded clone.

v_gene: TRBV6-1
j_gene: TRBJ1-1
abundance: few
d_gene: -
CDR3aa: CATKSGGQNTEAFF
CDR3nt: TGTGCTACCAAAAGCGGGGGGCAGAACACTGAAGCTTTCTTT

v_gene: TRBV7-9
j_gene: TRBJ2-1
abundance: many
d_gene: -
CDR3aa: CASSLGGYPVPFRHPQDEQFF
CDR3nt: TGTGCCAGCAGCTTAGGGGGGTACCCCGTCCCCTTCCGTCACCCTCAGGATGAGCAGTTCTTC

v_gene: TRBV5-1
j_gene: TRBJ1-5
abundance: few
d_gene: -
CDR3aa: CASSSGDFGQPQHF
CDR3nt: TGCGCCAGCAGCTCGGGGGACTTCGGTCAGCCCCAGCATTTT

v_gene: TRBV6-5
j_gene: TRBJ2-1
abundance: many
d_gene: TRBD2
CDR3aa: CASSYSLAGVDEQFF
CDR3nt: TGTGCCAGCAGTTACTCCCTAGCGGGAGTGGATGAGCAGTTCTTC

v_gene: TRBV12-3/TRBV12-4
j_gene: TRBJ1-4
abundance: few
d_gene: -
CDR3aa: CASSFGTKNEKLFF
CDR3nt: TGTGCCAGCAGCTTCGGGACGAAAAATGAAAAACTGTTTTTT

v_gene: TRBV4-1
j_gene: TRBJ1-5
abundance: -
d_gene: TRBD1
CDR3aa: CASSQRDSLNQPQHF
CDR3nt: TGCGCCAGCAGCCAACGGGACAGCCTCAATCAGCCCCAGCATTTT

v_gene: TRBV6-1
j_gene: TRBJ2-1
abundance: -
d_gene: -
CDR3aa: CASSTGTIQNEQFF
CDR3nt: TGTGCCAGCAGTACCGGGACGATCCAGAATGAGCAGTTCTTC

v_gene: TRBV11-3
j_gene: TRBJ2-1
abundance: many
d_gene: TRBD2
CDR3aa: CASTGTRNYNEQFF
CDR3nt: TGTGCCAGCACCGGGACTAGAAACTACAATGAGCAGTTCTTC

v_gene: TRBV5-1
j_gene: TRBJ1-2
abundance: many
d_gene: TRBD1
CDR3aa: CASSPGQGKNYGYTF
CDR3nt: TGCGCCAGCAGCCCGGGACAGGGGAAGAACTATGGCTACACCTTC

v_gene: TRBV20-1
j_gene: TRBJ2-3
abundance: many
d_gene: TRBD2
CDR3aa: CSAIVSRAGGGTDTQYF
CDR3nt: TGCAGTGCTATCGTATCGAGAGCGGGAGGGGGCACAGATACGCAGTATTTT

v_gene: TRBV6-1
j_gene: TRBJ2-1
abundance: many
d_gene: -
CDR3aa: CASTPGGSSYNEQFF
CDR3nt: TGTGCCAGCACCCCCGGGGGTAGCTCCTACAATGAGCAGTTCTTC

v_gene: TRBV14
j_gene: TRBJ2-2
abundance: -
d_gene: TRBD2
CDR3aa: CASSQISGYTGELFF
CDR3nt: TGTGCCAGCAGCCAGATTAGCGGGTACACCGGGGAGCTGTTTTTT

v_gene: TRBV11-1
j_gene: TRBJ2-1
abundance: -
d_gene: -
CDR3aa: CASSLAGGPGGEQFF
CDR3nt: TGTGCCAGCAGCTTAGCGGGAGGGCCAGGGGGTGAGCAGTTCTTC

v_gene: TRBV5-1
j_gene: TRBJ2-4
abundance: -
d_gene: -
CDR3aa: CASSLGVGPLAKNIQYF
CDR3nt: TGCGCCAGCAGCTTGGGCGTGGGACCTCTAGCCAAAAACATTCAGTACTTC

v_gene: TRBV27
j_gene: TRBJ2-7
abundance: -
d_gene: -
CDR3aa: CASRDAGQRTYEQYF
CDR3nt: TGTGCCAGCAGGGATGCGGGACAGCGCACCTACGAGCAGTACTTC

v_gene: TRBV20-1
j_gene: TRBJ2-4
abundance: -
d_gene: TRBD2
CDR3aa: CSATPSGRAFGNIQYF
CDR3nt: TGCAGTGCTACCCCTAGCGGGAGGGCCTTTGGAAACATTCAGTACTTC

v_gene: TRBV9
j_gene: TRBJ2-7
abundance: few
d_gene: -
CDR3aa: CASSVGGTGGPYEQYF
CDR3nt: TGTGCCAGCAGCGTAGGGGGGACTGGAGGCCCCTACGAGCAGTACTTC

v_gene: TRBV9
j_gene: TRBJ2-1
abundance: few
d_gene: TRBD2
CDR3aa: CASTAGDPYNEQFF
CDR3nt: TGTGCCAGCACCGCGGGAGATCCCTACAATGAGCAGTTCTTC

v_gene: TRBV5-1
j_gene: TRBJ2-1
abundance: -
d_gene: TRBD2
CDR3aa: CASSLSGRVGNEQFF
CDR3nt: TGCGCCAGCAGCCTTAGCGGGAGGGTTGGCAATGAGCAGTTCTTC

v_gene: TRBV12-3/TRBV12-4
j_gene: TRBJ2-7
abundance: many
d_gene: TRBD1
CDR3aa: CASSRDRVDYEQYF
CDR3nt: TGTGCCAGCAGTCGAGACAGGGTGGATTACGAGCAGTACTTC

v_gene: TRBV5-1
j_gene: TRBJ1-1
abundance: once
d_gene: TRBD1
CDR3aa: CASSLSGRGRRNTEAFF
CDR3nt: TGCGCCAGCAGCTTGTCGGGCAGGGGGCGACGGAACACTGAAGCTTTCTTT

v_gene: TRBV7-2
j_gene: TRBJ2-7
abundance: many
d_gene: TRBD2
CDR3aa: CASRGLAGGSSYEQYF
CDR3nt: TGTGCCAGCAGGGGACTAGCGGGAGGTAGCTCCTACGAGCAGTACTTC